The source of this TCR beta chain is a study of identical twins. Whole-study results and caveats: Cord blood's abundant beta clonotypes had fewer insertions, unlike memory repertoires. Twin pairs' shared out-of-frame alpha sequences were enriched in low generation probability.

This clonotype appeared many times. The antigen is undetermined. The germline V gene encodes CDR1 SGHTA and CDR2 FQGNSA. The V and J ends lost 6 bases and 0 bases respectively, with 12 bases between them. CDR3 size: 15 residues. In TCRdb, the 5' RACE reads were re-called with MiXCR into one record per CDR3 protein. Of hundreds of thousands of distinct CDR3 sequences detected, over 12% appear once; the ten largest clones hold 8.8%. This receptor was identified in a young woman in good health. Sequencing input: memory (CD45RO+) T cells sorted from blood. V gene TRBV7-2 combines with J gene TRBJ1-5; TRBD1 is a possible D gene (5 bases). The CDR3 loop is CASSTNRGSNQPQHF. CDR3 DNA sequence: TGTGCCAGCAGTACGAATAGGGGTAGCAATCAGCCCCAGCATTTT.